What follows are 17 T cell receptor beta chains derived from one specimen sequenced in a study of blood T cell repertoires in COVID-19. Libraries were prepared by immunoSEQ multiplex PCR; TCRdb keeps only in-frame clonotypes and omits some of them. The sample consists of under 15,000 clones, roughly 90% of them appearing once. Material for sequencing was peripheral blood. The receptors originated from a human donor with active COVID-19. The donor label of this sample is uncertain.

The chain uses TRBV12-3 or TRBV12-4 and TRBJ1-5; a possible D gene is TRBD1 (6 bases). V gave up 5 bases and J gave up 8 bases, with 13 bases separating them. The CDR3 length is 13 residues. Written as DNA, the CDR3 is TGTGCCAGCAGTATTCGGACAGCTGAGCCCCAGCATTTT. This sequence encodes CASSIRTAEPQHF.

The chain combines TRBV3-1 (or the pseudogene TRBV3-2) with TRBJ2-1, with a possible D match to TRBD2 (5 bases). Trimming removed 1 base from V and 9 bases from J, with 10 bases in between. The CDR3 spans 13 residues. Germline CDR1 reads LGHDT; CDR2 reads YNNKEL (reference sequence). The CDR3 region has the DNA TGTGCCAGCAGCCAAGGGGAGAGTAGTGAGCAGTTCTTC. Its translation: CASSQGESSEQFF.

This CDR3 reads CASSDQQGAGDTQYF. Written as DNA, the CDR3 is TGTGCCAGTAGTGATCAACAGGGGGCGGGAGATACGCAGTATTTT. The chain joins TRBV19 to TRBJ2-3, with 9 bases that match TRBD1. Germline V gene lookup returns CDR1 LNHDA and CDR2 SQIVND (reference sequence). The CDR3 consists of 15 residues. The trim removed 5 bases at V and 5 bases at J, leaving 8 bases unmatched.

The V gene is TRBV4-3, the J gene TRBJ1-6; D is uncertain. V lost 0 bases and J lost 0, with 9 bases in between. This CDR3 has 17 amino acids. Germline V gene data show CDR1 as LGHNA and CDR2 as YSLEER. The CDR3: CASSQDHRSSYNSPLHF. In nucleotides, the CDR3 is TGCGCCAGCAGCCAAGACCACCGTAGCTCCTATAATTCACCCCTCCACTTT.

This chain connects TRBV2 to TRBJ2-2; 8 bases are a match to TRBD1. The CDR3 totals 15 residues. Germline values: CDR1 SNHLY, CDR2 FYNNEI. The trim removed 6 bases at V and 4 bases at J, leaving 7 bases unmatched. The DNA for the CDR3 is TGTGCCAGCAGCCCGGACAGGGCCAGCACCGGGGAGCTGTTTTTT. This gives the protein CASSPDRASTGELFF.

The chain has TRBV27 and TRBJ1-2; a weak D match, TRBD1 (5 bases). V was pared by 0 bases and J by 5 bases, with 7 bases between. Looked up from germline, CDR1 is MNHEY and CDR2 is SMNVEV (reference sequence). There are 13 residues in the CDR3. The CDR3 region is CASSLSTGYGYTF. The CDR3 DNA sequence: TGTGCCAGCAGTTTATCAACAGGATATGGCTACACCTTC.

The CDR3 spells CASSISGTGPGNTIYF. CDR3 nucleotides: TGTGCCAGTAGTATAAGCGGTACAGGGCCTGGAAACACCATATATTTT. This chain uses TRBV19 with TRBJ1-3, with D possibly being TRBD1 (6 bases). V was trimmed by 2 bases and J by 2 bases, leaving 13 bases between them. The CDR3 has 16 residues. CDR1 LNHDA and CDR2 SQIVND come from the germline V gene (reference sequence).

The chain joins TRBV7-2 to TRBJ2-7; 12 bases map to TRBD2. This CDR3 contains 16 residues. Unmatched junction bases numbered 7, after V lost 0 bases and J lost 7 bases. Germline V lookup: CDR1 SGHTA, CDR2 FQGNSA. This CDR3 is CASSLASSGGAGEQYF. The CDR3 coding sequence is TGTGCCAGCAGCTTAGCCTCTAGCGGGGGGGCCGGTGAGCAGTACTTC.

The chain joins TRBV5-4 to TRBJ1-6; TRBD1 aligns across 9 bases. The trim removed 4 bases at V and 8 bases at J, leaving 7 bases unmatched. The CDR3 loop spans 15 amino acids. The germline V gene encodes CDR1 SGHNT and CDR2 YYREEE (reference sequence). CDR3 residues: CASSPDRGAYSPLHF. The CDR3 nucleotides are TGTGCCAGCAGCCCCGACAGGGGGGCCTATTCACCCCTCCACTTT. The whole variable domain, filled in from reference TRBV5-4 and TRBJ1-6, reads ETGVTQSPTHLIKTRGQQVTLRCSSQSGHNTVSWYQQALGQGPQFIFQYYREEENGRGNFPPRFSGLQFPNYSSELNVNALELDDSALYLCASSPDRGAYSPLHFGNGTRLTVT.

The V and J genes are TRBV19 and TRBJ1-3; perhaps TRBD1 as D (6 bases). V lost 7 bases, J lost 2 bases, and 12 bases lay in between. This CDR3 has 14 residues. The germline gives CDR1 LNHDA, CDR2 SQIVND (reference sequence). The CDR3 sequence: CASMFTGPGNTIYF. Here the CDR3 DNA reads TGTGCCAGTATGTTTACAGGGCCTGGAAACACCATATATTTT.

This rearrangement joins TRBV6-5 to TRBJ2-7; a possible D gene is TRBD2 (6 bases). Per germline, CDR1 MNHEY and CDR2 SVGAGI. CDR3 size: 13 residues. V lost 0 bases to trimming and J lost 7 bases, with 10 bases between them. CDR3 residues: CASSYSVGTEQYF. CDR3 bases: TGTGCCAGCAGTTACTCTGTGGGGACTGAGCAGTACTTC.

The chain links TRBV28 to TRBJ2-7, with a possible D match to TRBD1 (5 bases). Germline CDR1 and CDR2: MDHEN and SYDVKM. The CDR3 is 13 residues long. Trimming took 8 bases from V and 1 from J, leaving 12 bases between them. The CDR3 sequence is CASGRQHSYEQYF. The CDR3 DNA sequence: TGTGCCAGCGGGCGACAGCATTCCTACGAGCAGTACTTC.

This chain connects TRBV19 to TRBJ2-3, with D possibly matching TRBD2 (6 bases). The CDR3 has 14 amino acids. V was pared by 6 bases and J by 9 bases, with 19 bases between. The germline gives CDR1 LNHDA, CDR2 SQIVND (reference sequence). As DNA, the CDR3 is TGTGCCAGTAGAAACGGGACTTTTGGGGGAACGCAGTATTTT. The encoded protein is CASRNGTFGGTQYF.

In its sample, this clone is large. The chain couples TRBV5-6 to TRBJ1-2, with D maybe TRBD1 (5 bases). Trimming removed 4 bases at V and 6 bases at J, with 22 bases between. The CDR3 has 16 residues. CDR1 is SGHDT, CDR2 YYEEEE, per germline. The CDR3 region is CASSESRRAGLDGYTF. The CDR3 nucleotides are TGTGCCAGCAGCGAATCCCGGAGGGCAGGGCTGGATGGCTACACCTTC. Together with reference TRBV5-6 and TRBJ1-2, the CDR3 gives the full variable domain: DAGVTQSPTHLIKTRGQQVTLRCSPKSGHDTVSWYQQALGQGPQFIFQYYEEEERQRGNFPDRFSGHQFPNYSSELNVNALLLGDSALYLCASSESRRAGLDGYTFGSGTRLTVV.

This clone appeared a few times. The chain is built from TRBV19 and TRBJ2-7; possibly TRBD1 for D (6 bases). Per the germline V gene, CDR1 is LNHDA and CDR2 is SQIVND (reference sequence). V was cut by 6 bases and J by 8 bases, with 17 bases left in between. The CDR3 is 13 amino acids. The CDR3 DNA reads as TGTGCCAGTAGCCTGGGACAAGCTGGGAAGCAGTACTTC. Amino acid sequence: CASSLGQAGKQYF.

The chain recombines TRBV6-2 or TRBV6-3 with TRBJ2-7; 12 bases match TRBD2. The CDR3 sequence is 16 residues long. Germline V gene data show CDR1 as MNHEY and CDR2 as SVGEGT. V shed 4 bases, J shed 3 bases, and the junction held 7 bases outside the gene matches. CDR3 DNA: TGTGCCAGCAGTTTATCTAGCGGGGGGGCGATCTACGAGCAGTACTTC. Translated, it gives CASSLSSGGAIYEQYF.

The chain is built from TRBV30 and TRBJ1-1; possibly TRBD1 for D (6 bases). CDR1 is GTSNPN, CDR2 SVGIG, per germline (reference sequence). CDR3 length: 16 amino acids. Between the trimmed V and J ends, which lost 2 bases and 4 bases, there was a span of 20 bases. Here the CDR3 DNA reads TGTGCCTGGAGTCAAATTACCGGGACACCTTTCACTGAAGCTTTCTTT. Protein product: CAWSQITGTPFTEAFF.